What follows are 2 T cell receptor beta chains derived from one specimen sequenced in a study of graft-versus-host responses after intestinal transplantation. These receptors' antigens are unknown. Generated by immunoSEQ multiplex PCR, the TCRdb table keeps only in-frame clones and is missing some. Among over 70,000 clones listed, about 90% were seen once. Sequenced here: unstimulated CD8+ T cells sorted from spleen or lymph node cells, sampled before transplant. The receptor set was obtained from a human donor who was the organ donor for an intestinal transplant.

The chain links TRBV7-9 to TRBJ2-1; 10 bases align to TRBD1. The V and J ends lost 4 bases and 4 bases, in that order; junction bases with no gene match: 4. Germline loops: CDR1 SEHNR, CDR2 FQNEAQ (reference sequence). This CDR3 spans 15 amino acids. CDR3 residues: CASSSAGQGYNEQFF. CDR3 nucleotides: TGTGCCAGCAGCTCAGCGGGACAGGGGTACAATGAGCAGTTCTTC.

The chain employs TRBV9 and TRBJ2-3, with TRBD2 identical over 11 bases. Germline trimming cut 3 bases from V and 0 bases from J; bases unmatched to any gene: 9. The CDR3 extends over 18 amino acids. Germline V gene data show CDR1 as SGDLS and CDR2 as YYNGEE. CDR3 region: CASSASSGGTTSTDTQYF. DNA for the CDR3: TGTGCCAGCAGCGCCTCTAGCGGGGGGACGACTAGCACAGATACGCAGTATTTT.